This entry features one T cell receptor (beta chain) sequence. This sample was included in a study of blood T cell repertoires in COVID-19. V was cut by 4 bases and J by 3 bases, with 13 bases left in between. The CDR3 has 14 residues. Germline CDR1 reads WSHSY; CDR2 reads SAAADI. Clones were read by immunoSEQ multiplex PCR, and TCRdb kept only the in-frame ones, dropping some. The sample contains some 46,000 clones, roughly 68% of which appear only once. The sequence was collected from a man older than 75 with acute or convalescent COVID-19. The chain recombines TRBV10-2 with TRBJ2-7; the D gene is possibly TRBD2 (7 bases). The sample comprised peripheral blood. The chain's CDR3 is CASSGGGGLYEQYF. In DNA, the CDR3 is TGCGCCAGCAGTGGGGGAGGGGGTCTCTACGAGCAGTACTTC.